Below, 22 T cell receptor beta chains from the same sample are listed, as sequenced in a study of T cell responses to AZD1222 COVID-19 vaccine. Using immunoSEQ multiplex PCR, the repertoire was profiled, and TCRdb retains in-frame clones only, with some absent. This sample has around 170,000 clones; 80% to 95% occur once, and the top ten carry roughly 2%. The sample here was peripheral blood, taken 28 days after the second AZD1222 dose. Every receptor here comes from an adult who received the AZD1222 COVID-19 vaccine.

The rearrangement links TRBV27 to TRBJ1-5, with 10 bases aligning to TRBD1. CDR1 and CDR2 from the germline V gene are MNHEY and SMNVEV (reference sequence). The CDR3 has 16 residues. V dropped 5 bases and J dropped 5; count of bases not matched to a gene: 9. This chain's CDR3 is CASSPTGGKRDQPQHF. The CDR3 nucleotides read TGTGCCAGCAGTCCGACAGGGGGCAAGCGGGATCAGCCCCAGCATTTT.

This clone occurred once. V is TRBV7-2 and J is TRBJ2-1, with D possibly being TRBD2 (5 bases). The CDR3 loop spans 15 amino acids. Trimming cost V 0 bases and J 3 bases, with 9 bases left between them. Looked up from germline, CDR1 is SGHTA and CDR2 is FQGNSA. This CDR3 is CASSLAEGDYNEQFF. The CDR3 DNA follows: TGTGCCAGCAGCTTAGCTGAGGGAGACTACAATGAGCAGTTCTTC.

The V call is TRBV6-1, the J call TRBJ2-1; D is uncertain. The CDR3 runs 15 residues. Germline CDR1 reads MNHNS; CDR2 reads SASEGT. The V end lost 3 bases, the J end lost 3 bases, and 12 bases lay between the germline ends. The CDR3 loop reads CASSDGGTIYNEQFF. The CDR3 nucleotides are TGTGCCAGCAGTGACGGCGGAACCATCTACAATGAGCAGTTCTTC.

The chain links TRBV11-2 to TRBJ1-2, with TRBD1 matching 7 bases. V gave up 0 bases and J gave up 7 bases; unmatched junction bases: 8. In germline, CDR1 is SGHAT, CDR2 FQNNGV. The CDR3 contains 15 residues. The CDR3, as DNA: TGTGCCAGCAGCTTAGACTTAGACAGGGTCCGTGGCTACACCTTC. Encoded protein: CASSLDLDRVRGYTF.

The chain has TRBV3-1 (or the pseudogene TRBV3-2) and TRBJ2-5, with 9 positions matching TRBD1. The V segment lost 6 bases and the J segment 3 bases; nucleotides outside the gene matches: 5. The CDR3 has 14 amino acids. CDR1 and CDR2 from the germline V gene are LGHDT and YNNKEL (reference sequence). In DNA form, the CDR3 reads TGTGCCAGCAGGCAACAGGGGGCGAAAGAGACCCAGTACTTC. Translating it yields CASRQQGAKETQYF.

The V call is TRBV10-2, the J call TRBJ2-5; the match to TRBD2 covers 9 bases. The CDR3 loop spans 16 amino acids. V dropped 8 bases and J dropped 3; count of bases not matched to a gene: 13. Per germline, CDR1 WSHSY and CDR2 SAAADI. The CDR3 sequence: CASPMIWGGREETQYF. The CDR3 DNA sequence: TGCGCCAGCCCCATGATTTGGGGCGGGAGGGAAGAGACCCAGTACTTC.

In nucleotides, the CDR3 is TGTGCCAGCAGCTTGCGGGGTCAGGGCGGCACAGATACGCAGTATTTT. Translation: CASSLRGQGGTDTQYF. The J gene is TRBJ2-3, the V gene TRBV5-5, with D perhaps assigned TRBD1 or TRBD2 (5 bases each). This CDR3 has 16 amino acids. The germline V gene has CDR1 SGHKS and CDR2 YYEKEE (reference sequence). Deletions cut 1 base from V and 1 base from J, with 13 bases between.

The chain couples TRBV15 to TRBJ2-7; D is possibly TRBD1 (6 bases). The CDR3 length is 13 residues. Germline V gene sequence: CDR1 LNHNV, CDR2 YYDKDF (reference sequence). V was pared by 0 bases and J by 6 bases, with 9 bases between. For the CDR3, the DNA is TGTGCCACCAGCAGAGACCCAGGGGTCGAGCAGTACTTC. Residues: CATSRDPGVEQYF.

V gene TRBV4-3 combines with J gene TRBJ2-7; the D is unclear. The length of the CDR3 is 13 residues. CDR1 is LGHNA and CDR2 is YSLEER in the germline V gene. Trimming left V 2 bases short and J 5 bases short, with 10 bases between. The CDR3: CASSQFTYDEQYF. CDR3 nucleotide sequence: TGCGCCAGCAGCCAATTCACTTACGACGAGCAGTACTTC.

The rearrangement links TRBV2 to TRBJ2-5; 8 bases match TRBD2. The germline V gene has CDR1 SNHLY and CDR2 FYNNEI. There are 14 residues in the CDR3. The V and J ends lost 4 bases and 2 bases, in that order; junction bases with no gene match: 3. The CDR3 reads CASSGERGQETQYF. The CDR3 nucleotides are TGTGCCAGCAGTGGCGAGCGGGGGCAAGAGACCCAGTACTTC.

This chain connects TRBV6-5 to TRBJ1-4, with TRBD1 as a possible D gene (6 bases). CDR1 and CDR2 (germline): MNHEY, SVGAGI. V lost 0 bases to trimming and J lost 8 bases, with 16 bases between them. This CDR3 contains 16 residues. The CDR3 region has the DNA TGTGCCAGCAGTTACTCGAACCCCAGGGGAGGCGAAAAACTGTTTTTT. This gives the protein CASSYSNPRGGEKLFF.

This clone was found once. V gene TRBV6-5 combines with J gene TRBJ1-1; D not certain. Trimming pared 6 bases from V and 4 bases from J, leaving 9 bases between. Germline CDR1 MNHEY, CDR2 SVGAGI. CDR3 length equals 12 residues. The CDR3 DNA reads TGTGCCAGCAGCTCTGGCATCACTGAAGCTTTCTTT. Its translation: CASSSGITEAFF.

The chain recombines TRBV5-5 with TRBJ1-6; TRBD1 might be the D (6 bases). This CDR3 contains 18 residues. V was clipped by 4 bases and J by 0 bases, with 17 bases between them. The V gene's germline CDR1 is SGHKS and CDR2 YYEKEE (reference sequence). CDR3 nucleotide sequence: TGTGCCAGCAGCGACATGGACAGCTTCTTCTCCTATAATTCACCCCTCCACTTT. This translates into CASSDMDSFFSYNSPLHF.

This sequence joins TRBV30 and TRBJ2-1, with 7 nucleotides matching TRBD2. Per the germline V gene, CDR1 is GTSNPN and CDR2 is SVGIG (reference sequence). CDR3 length: 15 amino acids. Unmatched junction bases numbered 8, after V lost 5 bases and J lost 1 base. The CDR3 DNA follows: TGTGCCTGGCTTAACTGGGACTATTCCTACAATGAGCAGTTCTTC. Translated: CAWLNWDYSYNEQFF.

V gene TRBV6-5 combines with J gene TRBJ2-2, with TRBD2 matching over 7 bases. The CDR3 length is 15 residues. V was clipped by 2 bases and J by 6 bases; unmatched bases: 6. Germline values: CDR1 MNHEY, CDR2 SVGAGI. In nucleotides, the CDR3 is TGTGCCAGCAGTTACGGTGCGGGAGTGGCCGGGGAGCTGTTTTTT. This gives the protein CASSYGAGVAGELFF.

This chain links TRBV4-1 with TRBJ2-2; D might be TRBD1 or TRBD2, each matching 6 bases. The CDR3 contains 20 residues. V was trimmed by 0 bases and J by 4 bases, leaving 24 bases between them. Germline CDR1 is MGHRA and CDR2 is YSYEKL. This CDR3 is CASSQDLAGTRGMGTGELFF. For the CDR3, the DNA is TGCGCCAGCAGCCAAGATCTCGCGGGGACGAGGGGGATGGGCACCGGGGAGCTGTTTTTT.

V is TRBV27 and J is TRBJ1-1, with no clear D. Germline V gene data show CDR1 as MNHEY and CDR2 as SMNVEV (reference sequence). This CDR3 contains 13 residues. V lost 3 bases, J lost 4 bases, and 9 bases lay in between. In nucleotides, the CDR3 is TGTGCCAGCAGTTTCTGGGGTGGCACTGAAGCTTTCTTT. Its translation is CASSFWGGTEAFF.

The J gene is TRBJ2-1, the V gene TRBV11-3; 10 bases match TRBD2. Germline V lookup: CDR1 SGHNT, CDR2 YENEEA. The CDR3 has 16 residues. Trimming at V came to 3 bases and at J to 4 bases, leaving 6 bases not matched to a gene. CDR3 coding DNA: TGTGCCAGCAGCTTCACTAGCGGGAATGGATACAATGAGCAGTTCTTC. It is translated as CASSFTSGNGYNEQFF.

The rearrangement links TRBV5-6 to TRBJ2-3, with D unresolved. In germline, CDR1 is SGHDT, CDR2 YYEEEE. Trimming pared 0 bases from V and 2 bases from J, leaving 13 bases between. This CDR3 is built from 16 residues. The CDR3 DNA reads as TGTGCCAGCAGCTTGGGGCAGACGTCTGACACAGATACGCAGTATTTT. Its translation is CASSLGQTSDTDTQYF.

This chain connects TRBV6-1 to TRBJ1-5; D ambiguous. The V and J ends lost 3 bases and 2 bases respectively, with 8 bases between them. CDR1 and CDR2 (germline): MNHNS, SASEGT. CDR3 length: 14 residues. In nucleotides, the CDR3 is TGTGCCAGCAGTGAGCTGGGTCGCAATCAGCCCCAGCATTTT. Residues: CASSELGRNQPQHF.

The chain couples TRBV11-3 to TRBJ2-1; 13 nucleotides line up with TRBD2. V shed 1 base and J 10 bases; nucleotides not matched to a gene: 1. The CDR3 loop spans 14 amino acids. CDR1 and CDR2 from the germline V gene are SGHNT and YENEEA. This CDR3 is CASSLVTSGGEQFF. CDR3 nucleotides: TGTGCCAGCAGCTTAGTGACTAGCGGGGGGGAGCAGTTCTTC. Looking up the rest from reference TRBV11-3 and TRBJ2-1 gives the full variable domain: EAGVVQSPRYKIIEKKQPVAFWCNPISGHNTLYWYLQNLGQGPELLIRYENEEAVDDSQLPKDRFSAERLKGVDSTLKIQPAELGDSAVYLCASSLVTSGGEQFFGPGTRLTVL.

The chain has TRBV18 and TRBJ2-5; D not resolved. The CDR3 has 16 amino acids. Trimming removed 4 bases from V and 2 bases from J, with 17 bases in between. The V gene's germline CDR1 is KGHSH and CDR2 LQKENI. CDR3 in DNA: TGTGCCAGCTCACAGGTCCTCCTTGGAAATCAAGAGACCCAGTACTTC. As protein: CASSQVLLGNQETQYF.